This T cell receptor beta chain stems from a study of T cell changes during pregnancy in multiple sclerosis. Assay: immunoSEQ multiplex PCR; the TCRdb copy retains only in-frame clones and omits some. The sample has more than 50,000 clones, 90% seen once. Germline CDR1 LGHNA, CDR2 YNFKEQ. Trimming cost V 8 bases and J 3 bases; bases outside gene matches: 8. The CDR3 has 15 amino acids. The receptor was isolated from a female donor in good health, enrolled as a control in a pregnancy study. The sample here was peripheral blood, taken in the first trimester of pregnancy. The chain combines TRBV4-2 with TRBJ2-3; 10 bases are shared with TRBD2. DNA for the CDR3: TGTGCCAGCTCATCTAGCGGGAGAGGGACAGATACGCAGTATTTT. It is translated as CASSSSGRGTDTQYF.